These 20 T cell receptor beta chains were sequenced from one sample in a study of CD8 T cells in ankylosing spondylitis. TCRdb recomputed calls from the 5' RACE reads with MiXCR, one row per CDR3 protein. The top ten hold roughly 6.7% of the sample, which has about 220,000 distinct CDR3 sequences, more than 25% seen once. Sample: blood, either unsorted or a sorted T cell fraction (not recorded which). The receptors come from a male donor with ankylosing spondylitis or in good health (not recorded which).

This clonotype occurred many times. This chain joins TRBV3-1 and TRBJ1-4; no definite D call. The V end was cut by 1 base, the J end by 7 bases, with 16 bases between. Germline V gene sequence: CDR1 LGHDT, CDR2 YNNKEL (reference sequence). This CDR3 contains 16 residues. The CDR3 bases are TGTGCCAGCAGCCAAGTACCGGGTACTCGAGGTGAAAAACTGTTTTTT. This encodes CASSQVPGTRGEKLFF.

This clonotype was seen many times. This chain uses TRBV10-3 with TRBJ2-5, with D possibly being TRBD1 (5 bases). The CDR3 runs to 13 residues. The germline V gene encodes CDR1 ENHRY and CDR2 SYGVKD. V gave up 3 bases and J gave up 5 bases, with 10 bases separating them. The CDR3 loop is CAISEGAGETQYF. CDR3 sequence (DNA): TGTGCCATCAGTGAAGGGGCTGGGGAGACCCAGTACTTC.

The genes are TRBV20-1 and TRBJ1-5; D gene ambiguous. The CDR3 is 14 amino acids. Germline V CDR1 and CDR2: DFQATT, SNEGSKA (reference sequence). Trimming cost V 0 bases and J 5 bases, with 11 bases left between them. As DNA, the CDR3 is TGCAGTGCTAGAGAGAAAAGGGCGGATCAGCCCCAGCATTTT. It yields the protein CSAREKRADQPQHF.

Comments on this clonotype: Since a much larger clone is just one base distant, this may be a read error. In DNA, the CDR3 is TGTGCCAGCAGCGCCTGGCCATCGGTCGGGATGCCGTTCTTC. This codes for CASSAWPSVGMPFF. V is TRBV9 and J is TRBJ2-1; D perhaps matches TRBD2 (5 bases). The CDR3 is made up of 14 amino acids. Germline loops: CDR1 SGDLS, CDR2 YYNGEE. V lost 3 bases and J lost 15, with 22 bases in between.

The chain employs TRBV5-1 and TRBJ2-5; the D is unclear. The CDR3 covers 14 residues. Trimming left V 4 bases short and J 1 base short, with 11 bases between. From germline, CDR1 is SGHRS and CDR2 YFSETQ. The CDR3 DNA is TGCGCCAGCAGCCAAGGACCGACCCAAGAGACCCAGTACTTC. This sequence encodes CASSQGPTQETQYF. The full variable domain, in which reference TRBV5-1 and TRBJ2-5 provide the parts outside the CDR3, is KAGVTQTPRYLIKTRGQQVTLSCSPISGHRSVSWYQQTPGQGLQFLFEYFSETQRNKGNFPGRFSGRQFSNSRSEMNVSTLELGDSALYLCASSQGPTQETQYFGPGTRLLVL.

The J gene is TRBJ2-3, the V gene TRBV20-1, with a weak D call TRBD1 (8 bases). Germline CDR1 reads DFQATT; CDR2 reads SNEGSKA (reference sequence). This CDR3 is built from 12 residues. CDR3 protein: CRATGGVDTQYF. CDR3 DNA: TGCAGGGCCACAGGGGGGGTAGATACGCAGTATTTT.

The J gene is TRBJ1-2, the V gene TRBV25-1; D is unresolved. Trimming cost V 3 bases and J 8 bases, with 13 bases left between them. Germline CDR1 is MGHDK and CDR2 is SYGVNS. This CDR3 comprises 13 residues. In DNA, the CDR3 is TGTGCCAGCAGTGACCCTGGGCCCTTGGGCTACACCTTC. Translation: CASSDPGPLGYTF.

On this clonotype itself: This may be a read error, as it is one base from a much larger clone. V and J are TRBV20-1 and TRBJ2-1; 14 bases are shared with TRBD2. The ends lost 3 bases at V and 8 bases at J; junction bases unmatched: 3. Per germline, CDR1 DFQATT and CDR2 SNEGSKA (reference sequence). The CDR3 is made up of 14 amino acids. CDR3 coding DNA: TGCAGTGCTAGGGGGACTAGCGGGAGCGATGAGCAGTTCTTC. Its translation is CSARGTSGSDEQFF.

The genes are TRBV29-1 and TRBJ2-1; 9 nucleotides line up with TRBD2. The CDR3 spans 14 residues. V lost 4 bases, J lost 4 bases, and 5 bases stayed unmatched. The germline V gene has CDR1 SQVTM and CDR2 ANQGSEA. CDR3 DNA: TGCAGCGTTGCAGAGGCGGGAGGGTACAATGAGCAGTTCTTC. Amino acid sequence: CSVAEAGGYNEQFF.

This clonotype has a handful of counts. The chain joins TRBV5-1 to TRBJ2-5; unclear D gene. V was pared by 0 bases and J by 2 bases, with 5 bases between. CDR1 is SGHRS and CDR2 is YFSETQ in the germline V gene. The CDR3 extends over 13 amino acids. The CDR3 nucleotides read TGCGCCAGCAGCTTGGACATTCAAGAGACCCAGTACTTC. Amino acid sequence: CASSLDIQETQYF.

The rearrangement joins TRBV29-1 to TRBJ1-1; 7 nucleotides match TRBD1. CDR1 and CDR2 (germline): SQVTM, ANQGSEA. V trimming: 8 bases; J trimming: 5 bases; junction bases outside the gene matches: 11. This CDR3 contains 13 residues. The CDR3 region has the DNA TGCAGCTTAAGAGGGGGCTATGGAACTGAAGCTTTCTTT. This translates into CSLRGGYGTEAFF.

The CDR3 DNA follows: TGTGCCAGCAGCTTCGACTTGACTAGCGGGAGCTCTGAGCAGTTCTTC. Its protein is CASSFDLTSGSSEQFF. The V call is TRBV7-2, the J call TRBJ2-1; TRBD2 matches 12 bases. CDR1 is SGHTA and CDR2 is FQGNSA in the germline V gene. The CDR3 has 16 residues. Trimming at V came to 3 bases and at J to 9 bases, leaving 9 bases not matched to a gene.

The chain is built from TRBV6-1 and TRBJ1-3; 7 nucleotides align to TRBD1. V trimming: 6 bases; J trimming: 1 base; junction bases outside the gene matches: 9. This CDR3 contains 16 residues. CDR1 and CDR2 from the germline V gene are MNHNS and SASEGT. The DNA of the CDR3 is TGTGCCAGCAGAAGATGGGACAGCAGATCTGGAAACACCATATATTTT. Amino acids: CASRRWDSRSGNTIYF.

This clonotype was found many times. CDR3 DNA sequence: TGTGCCAGCAGTTACGGTAATCAGCCCCAGCATTTT. Its translation is CASSYGNQPQHF. V gene TRBV6-2 or TRBV6-3 combines with J gene TRBJ1-5; no reliable D call. From germline, CDR1 is MNHEY and CDR2 SVGEGT. Trimming stripped 2 bases from V and 4 bases from J, with 3 bases between. The length of the CDR3 is 12 residues.

The rearrangement links TRBV7-2 to TRBJ2-3, with a possible D match to TRBD2 (5 bases). Germline V CDR1 and CDR2: SGHTA, FQGNSA. Trimming removed 5 bases from V and 0 bases from J, with 9 bases in between. The CDR3 runs 14 residues. CDR3 region: CASSPRRSTDTQYF. The CDR3 DNA sequence: TGTGCCAGCAGCCCCCGGAGGAGCACAGATACGCAGTATTTT.

This clonotype has a single count. The chain uses TRBV12-3 or TRBV12-4 and TRBJ1-1; D is ambiguous. V was clipped by 3 bases and J by 0 bases, with 5 bases between them. There are 13 residues in the CDR3. CDR3 sequence (DNA): TGTGCCAGCAGTTTTATGGTGAACACTGAAGCTTTCTTT. This gives the protein CASSFMVNTEAFF.

This clonotype has a handful of counts. The chain combines TRBV20-1 with TRBJ2-3; TRBD2 matches at 8 bases. Trimming took 0 bases from V and 1 from J; bases not matched to a gene: 9. The CDR3 has 17 amino acids. Germline V gives CDR1 DFQATT, CDR2 SNEGSKA (reference sequence). CDR3 in DNA: TGCAGTGCTAGAGATACGGGGGGGAGACGTGGCACAGATACGCAGTATTTT. Its translation: CSARDTGGRRGTDTQYF.

The table lists this clonotype with many counts. The V gene is TRBV20-1, the J gene TRBJ2-3; maybe TRBD1 (5 bases). The CDR3 is 12 amino acids. Trimming took 6 bases from V and 5 from J, leaving 12 bases between them. The germline gives CDR1 DFQATT, CDR2 SNEGSKA (reference sequence). Written as DNA, the CDR3 is TGCAGTGCCACTGAACAGGAAGATACGCAGTATTTT. Amino acid sequence: CSATEQEDTQYF.

This clonotype was counted ten times or more. The chain couples TRBV28 to TRBJ2-7, with 8 bases fitting TRBD2. In germline, CDR1 is MDHEN, CDR2 SYDVKM. V shed 1 base and J 4 bases; nucleotides not matched to a gene: 3. The CDR3 is made up of 14 amino acids. As DNA, the CDR3 is TGTGCCAGCAGTTTATCCAGCGGGAGATACGAGCAGTACTTC. Its protein is CASSLSSGRYEQYF.

The table lists this clonotype with a few counts. This chain joins TRBV20-1 and TRBJ1-5, with 7 positions matching TRBD1. The germline gives CDR1 DFQATT, CDR2 SNEGSKA (reference sequence). With V trimmed by 0 bases and J by 9 bases, 11 bases remained unmatched. The CDR3 has 15 residues. CDR3 residues: CSAREGTVDLRPQHF. DNA for the CDR3: TGCAGTGCTAGAGAGGGGACAGTGGACCTTCGGCCCCAGCATTTT.